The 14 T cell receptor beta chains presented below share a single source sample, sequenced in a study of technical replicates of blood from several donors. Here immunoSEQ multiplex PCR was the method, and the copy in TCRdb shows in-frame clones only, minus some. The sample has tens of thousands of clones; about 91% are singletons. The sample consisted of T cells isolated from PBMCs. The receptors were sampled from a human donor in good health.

Here the CDR3 DNA reads TGTGCCAGCAGATTGGGACAGAGGAATGAAAAACTGTTTTTT. Protein sequence: CASRLGQRNEKLFF. The V gene is TRBV6-6, the J gene TRBJ1-4, with 7 bases aligning to TRBD1. Germline CDR1 and CDR2: MNHNY and SVGAGI (reference sequence). There are 14 residues in the CDR3. V lost 6 bases and J lost 5; bases outside the gene matches: 6.

The CDR3 reads CASSLGTGVDNEKLFF. The CDR3 region has the DNA TGCGCCAGCAGCTTAGGGACAGGGGTGGATAATGAAAAACTGTTTTTT. This chain uses TRBV5-1 with TRBJ1-4; 10 positions agree with TRBD1. The CDR3 contains 16 residues. The J segment lost 4 bases and the V segment lost 2 bases, leaving 5 bases of the junction unmatched. Germline-derived CDR1 and CDR2 are SGHRS and YFSETQ.

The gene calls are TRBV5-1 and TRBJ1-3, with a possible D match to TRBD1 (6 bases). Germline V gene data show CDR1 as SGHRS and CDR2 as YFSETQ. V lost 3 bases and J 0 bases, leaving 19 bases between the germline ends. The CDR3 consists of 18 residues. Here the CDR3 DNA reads TGCGCCAGCAGCTCGAAGGCGGTGTCACAGGGCTCTGGAAACACCATATATTTT. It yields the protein CASSSKAVSQGSGNTIYF.

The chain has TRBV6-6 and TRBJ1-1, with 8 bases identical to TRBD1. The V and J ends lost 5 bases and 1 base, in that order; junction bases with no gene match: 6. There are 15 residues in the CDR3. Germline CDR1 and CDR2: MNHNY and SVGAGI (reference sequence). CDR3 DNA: TGTGCCAGCAGTCCGACAGGGGTAGGGAACACTGAAGCTTTCTTT. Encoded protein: CASSPTGVGNTEAFF.

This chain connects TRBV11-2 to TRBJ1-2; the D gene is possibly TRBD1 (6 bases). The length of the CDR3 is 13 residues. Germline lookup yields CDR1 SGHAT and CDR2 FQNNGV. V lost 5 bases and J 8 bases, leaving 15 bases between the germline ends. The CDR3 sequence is CASSQLGAGGYTF. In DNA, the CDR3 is TGTGCCAGCAGCCAGTTGGGGGCAGGAGGCTACACCTTC.

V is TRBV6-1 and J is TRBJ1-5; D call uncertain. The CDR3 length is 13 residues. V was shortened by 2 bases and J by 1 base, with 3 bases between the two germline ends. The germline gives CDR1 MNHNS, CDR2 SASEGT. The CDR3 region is CASSEQSNQPQHF. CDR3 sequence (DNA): TGTGCCAGCAGTGAACAGAGCAATCAGCCCCAGCATTTT.

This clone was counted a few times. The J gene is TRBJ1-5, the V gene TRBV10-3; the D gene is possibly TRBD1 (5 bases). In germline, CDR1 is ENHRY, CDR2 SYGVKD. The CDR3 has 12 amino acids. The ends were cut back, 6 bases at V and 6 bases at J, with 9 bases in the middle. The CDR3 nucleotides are TGTGCCATCAGCGCCCAGGGTCAGCCCCAGCATTTT. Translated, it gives CAISAQGQPQHF.

CDR3 bases: TGCGCCAGCACCCGGGGAGGGGGCCAAGAGACCCAGTACTTC. Protein product: CASTRGGGQETQYF. The chain couples TRBV5-1 to TRBJ2-5; TRBD2 might be the D (7 bases). V lost 6 bases, J lost 1 base, and 13 bases lay in between. The germline V gene encodes CDR1 SGHRS and CDR2 YFSETQ. CDR3 length: 14 amino acids.

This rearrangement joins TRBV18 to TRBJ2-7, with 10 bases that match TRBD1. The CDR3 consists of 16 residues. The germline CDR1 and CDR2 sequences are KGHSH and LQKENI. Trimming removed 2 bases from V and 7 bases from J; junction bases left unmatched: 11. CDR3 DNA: TGTGCCAGCTCACCAGTTTACGGGACAGGGGTAAGGGAGCAGTACTTC. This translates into CASSPVYGTGVREQYF.

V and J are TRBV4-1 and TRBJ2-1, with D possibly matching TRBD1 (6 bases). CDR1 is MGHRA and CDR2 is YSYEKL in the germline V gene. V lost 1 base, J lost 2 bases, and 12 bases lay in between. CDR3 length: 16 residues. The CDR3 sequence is CASSQGQGSTYNEQFF. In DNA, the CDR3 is TGCGCCAGCAGCCAAGGCCAGGGGAGTACCTACAATGAGCAGTTCTTC.

The CDR3 loop is CSASAVDTQYF. Here the CDR3 DNA reads TGCAGTGCTAGCGCGGTAGATACGCAGTATTTT. The chain has TRBV20-1 and TRBJ2-3; D is uncertain. The germline gives CDR1 DFQATT, CDR2 SNEGSKA (reference sequence). The V end was cut by 3 bases, the J end by 5 bases, with 6 bases between. The CDR3 has 11 amino acids.

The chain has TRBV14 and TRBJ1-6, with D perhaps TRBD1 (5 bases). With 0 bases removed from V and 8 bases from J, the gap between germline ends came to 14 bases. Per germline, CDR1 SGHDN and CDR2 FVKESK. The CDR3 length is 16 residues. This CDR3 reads CASSQDSGALDSPLHF. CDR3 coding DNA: TGTGCCAGCAGCCAAGATAGTGGGGCCTTGGATTCACCCCTCCACTTT.

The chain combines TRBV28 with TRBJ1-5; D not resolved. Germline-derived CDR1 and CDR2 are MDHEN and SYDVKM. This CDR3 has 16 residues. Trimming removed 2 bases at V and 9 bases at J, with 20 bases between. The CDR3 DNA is TGTGCCAGCAGTTTAGGCCAGGTCACCAATCTAAGGCCCCAGCATTTT. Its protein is CASSLGQVTNLRPQHF.

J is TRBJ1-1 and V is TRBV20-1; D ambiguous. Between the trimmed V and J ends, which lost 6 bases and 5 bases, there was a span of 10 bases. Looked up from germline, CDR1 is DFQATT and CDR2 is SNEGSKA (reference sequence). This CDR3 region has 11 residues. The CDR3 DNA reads TGCAGTGCGGAGCAAAGGACTGAAGCTTTCTTT. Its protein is CSAEQRTEAFF.